This entry lists 2 T cell receptor beta chains sequenced from one sample in a study of blood T cell repertoires in COVID-19. Method: immunoSEQ multiplex PCR; TCRdb's copy keeps in-frame clones and lacks some. The repertoire has 140,000 to 150,000 clones, more than 75% of them found once; the top ten carry 6%. Sequencing input: PBMCs or T cells enriched from blood (not recorded which). Every receptor here comes from a woman aged 50 to 65 who had recovered from COVID-19.

V and J are TRBV5-4 and TRBJ2-6, with D perhaps TRBD1 (7 bases). Germline values: CDR1 SGHNT, CDR2 YYREEE (reference sequence). Trimming shortened V by 4 bases and J by 2 bases, and 10 bases separated the two germline ends. The CDR3 runs 15 residues. The CDR3 DNA reads TGTGCCAGCAGCCCCAGGGGGGCTGGGGCCAACGTCCTGACTTTC. Translation gives CASSPRGAGANVLTF.

This chain uses TRBV2 with TRBJ1-6; no definite D call. This CDR3 is 13 amino acids long. V lost 0 bases and J 9 bases, leaving 6 bases between the germline ends. Germline V gene sequence: CDR1 SNHLY, CDR2 FYNNEI. This CDR3 is CASSEAQFSPLHF. As DNA, the CDR3 is TGTGCCAGCAGTGAAGCACAATTTTCACCCCTCCACTTT.